A selection of T cell receptor beta chains follows, all from one sample in a study of tumor-infiltrating lymphocytes in primary liver carcinoma. TCRdb fed the multiplex PCR reads into MiXCR, producing one record per CDR3 protein. The sample includes 150,000 to 200,000 distinct CDR3 sequences, just under 85% of them seen just once. Sequencing was carried out using tumor tissue from primary liver carcinoma. The receptors were gathered from a man in his forties with primary liver carcinoma and hepatitis B virus infection. Both conserved end residues are part of each CDR3. Fields, in order: V gene, J gene, clone size, D gene, CDR3 protein, CDR3 DNA. A D gene is named only where the DNA matches it firmly. Size is stated for part of the rows, as once, few or many counts, or as a class when the clone is expanded.

V: TRBV11-2; J: TRBJ2-2; size: NA; D: NA; CDR3: CASAGQLSIGELFF; DNA: TGTGCCAGCGCGGGTCAGTTGAGTATCGGGGAGCTGTTTTTT
V: TRBV29-1; J: TRBJ1-1; size: NA; D: NA; CDR3: CSAQSQKNTEAIF; DNA: TGCAGCGCTCAAAGTCAGAAGAACACTGAAGCTATCTTT
V: TRBV12-3/TRBV12-4; J: TRBJ2-1; size: NA; D: TRBD2; CDR3: CARILLVSGRGNEQFF; DNA: TGTGCCAGGATCCTTCTAGTGAGCGGGAGGGGAAATGAGCAGTTCTTC
V: TRBV12-3/TRBV12-4; J: TRBJ2-1; size: NA; D: NA; CDR3: CASSFGIAYNEQFF; DNA: TGTGCCAGCAGTTTCGGTATAGCCTACAATGAACAGTTCTTC
V: TRBV4-1; J: TRBJ2-1; size: NA; D: NA; CDR3: CASSRAKARISSYNEEFF; DNA: TGCGCCAGCAGCCGCGCGAAGGCGAGGATTAGCTCCTACAATGAGGAGTTCTTC
V: TRBV5-4; J: TRBJ2-5; size: few; D: TRBD1; CDR3: CASSFNRGQEAQYF; DNA: TGTGCCAGCAGTTTTAACAGGGGGCAAGAGGCCCAGTACTTC
V: TRBV6-1; J: TRBJ1-1; size: NA; D: NA; CDR3: CASSPTGYAEALF; DNA: TGTGCCAGCAGTCCTACAGGGTACGCTGAAGCTCTCTTT
V: TRBV5-4; J: TRBJ2-3; size: NA; D: NA; CDR3: CASSLGGGWARNTQYF; DNA: TGCGCCAGCAGCTTGGGCGGCGGGTGGGCACGAAATACGCAGTATTTT
V: TRBV29-1; J: TRBJ2-3; size: NA; D: NA; CDR3: CSVVGGSYADKQYF; DNA: TGCAGCGTTGTCGGGGGTAGTTATGCAGATAAGCAGTATTTT
V: TRBV7-2; J: TRBJ2-7; size: NA; D: TRBD2; CDR3: CASSRGLAGAPYEQYF; DNA: TGTGCCAGCAGCCGGGGCCTAGCGGGGGCCCCCTACGAGCAGTACTTC
V: TRBV20-1; J: TRBJ2-7; size: few; D: NA; CDR3: CSARDPAGYEQYF; DNA: TGCAGTGCTAGAGACCCCGCCGGGTACGAGCAGTACTTC
V: TRBV28; J: TRBJ1-1; size: many; D: NA; CDR3: CASRTENTEAFF; DNA: TGTGCCAGCAGGACTGAGAACACTGAAGCTTTCTTT
V: TRBV6-6; J: TRBJ2-1; size: once; D: NA; CDR3: CASSNAGTAINKQFF; DNA: TGTGCCAGCAGTAATGCCGGGACTGCTATCAATAAGCAGTTCTTC
V: TRBV2; J: TRBJ1-1; size: NA; D: NA; CDR3: CASSFIGSVNTEAFF; DNA: TGTGCCAGCAGTTTCATTGGATCTGTGAACACTGAAGCTTTCTTT
V: TRBV6-6; J: TRBJ1-1; size: NA; D: NA; CDR3: CASSTRGTIETFF; DNA: TGTGCCAGCAGCACAAGGGGGACTATTGAAACTTTCTTT
V: TRBV10-3; J: TRBJ2-1; size: NA; D: NA; CDR3: CAISPSVQSYNEQFF; DNA: TGTGCCATCAGCCCGAGTGTCCAATCCTACAATGAACAGTTCTTC
V: TRBV11-1; J: TRBJ2-4; size: NA; D: TRBD2; CDR3: CTSSFPGSSGTENIQYF; DNA: TGTACCAGCAGCTTTCCCGGGAGTAGCGGGACCGAGAACATTCAGTACTTC
V: TRBV6-1; J: TRBJ2-1; size: NA; D: NA; CDR3: CTNTLELHTYNEQFF; DNA: TGTACCAACACCCTGGAGCTGCACACCTACAATGAGCAGTTCTTC
V: TRBV6-6; J: TRBJ2-1; size: NA; D: NA; CDR3: CASTCQSYNDQFF; DNA: TGTGCCAGCACGTGTCAGTCCTACAATGATCAGTTCTTC
V: TRBV12-3/TRBV12-4; J: TRBJ2-7; size: NA; D: TRBD2; CDR3: CACSWTGRGEQYF; DNA: TGTGCCTGCAGTTGGACGGGGAGGGGCGAGCAGTACTTC
V: TRBV11-1; J: TRBJ2-7; size: NA; D: NA; CDR3: CASSSLTGGAYEQYF; DNA: TGTGCCAGCAGCTCGCTTACGGGGGGCGCCTACGAGCAGTACTTC
V: TRBV5-4; J: TRBJ2-2; size: NA; D: TRBD2; CDR3: CASSDPGLAGFASTGELSF; DNA: TGTGCCAGCAGTGATCCGGGACTAGCGGGTTTCGCGAGCACCGGGGAGCTGTCTTTT
V: TRBV5-6; J: TRBJ2-3; size: NA; D: NA; CDR3: CASSMGPPGRADTQYF; DNA: TGTGCCAGCAGCATGGGACCACCAGGGCGAGCAGATACGCAGTATTTT
V: TRBV12-3/TRBV12-4; J: TRBJ2-1; size: NA; D: TRBD2; CDR3: CTSSLEASGSLPSYNEQFF; DNA: TGTACCAGTAGTTTAGAAGCTAGCGGGTCACTGCCCTCCTACAATGAGCAGTTCTTC
V: TRBV12-3/TRBV12-4; J: TRBJ2-3; size: NA; D: NA; CDR3: CARSLLQGSDTQYF; DNA: TGTGCCAGGAGTTTACTTCAGGGATCCGATACGCAGTATTTT
V: TRBV11-2; J: TRBJ2-4; size: NA; D: TRBD2; CDR3: CASSLNISGIAKNIQYF; DNA: TGTGCCAGCAGTTTAAATATTAGCGGGATTGCCAAAAACATTCAGTACTTC
V: TRBV29-1; J: TRBJ2-3; size: NA; D: TRBD1; CDR3: CSVEGAPGITDTLYF; DNA: TGCAGTGTTGAGGGGGCCCCGGGAATCACAGATACGCTGTATTTT
V: TRBV5-4; J: TRBJ2-1; size: NA; D: NA; CDR3: CDSSLAGEQSF; DNA: TGTGACAGCAGCTTGGCTGGCGAGCAGTCCTTC
V: TRBV6-5; J: TRBJ1-4; size: NA; D: NA; CDR3: CANSHSSGTSNEKLFF; DNA: TGTGCCAACAGTCACTCGTCCGGGACGTCAAATGAAAAACTGTTTTTT
V: TRBV11-3; J: TRBJ2-1; size: NA; D: NA; CDR3: CASSPLFAESSEQFF; DNA: TGTGCCAGCAGCCCCCTCTTTGCTGAGAGTAGTGAGCAATTCTTC
V: TRBV5-5; J: TRBJ2-1; size: NA; D: NA; CDR3: CVSRRSGPSYNEQFF; DNA: TGTGTCAGCAGACGAAGCGGTCCTTCCTACAATGAGCAGTTCTTC
V: TRBV4-1; J: TRBJ2-7; size: medium-sized; D: TRBD2; CDR3: CASSQERTSGSVYEQYF; DNA: TGCGCCAGCAGCCAGGAGAGGACTAGCGGGAGTGTTTACGAGCAGTACTTC
V: TRBV11-2; J: TRBJ2-7; size: NA; D: NA; CDR3: CASCPGGYEQYF; DNA: TGTGCCAGTTGTCCCGGGGGCTATGAGCAGTACTTC
V: TRBV5-4; J: TRBJ2-1; size: once; D: NA; CDR3: CASSWFYNKQFF; DNA: TGTGCCAGCAGCTGGTTCTACAATAAGCAGTTCTTC
V: TRBV4-1; J: TRBJ1-1; size: NA; D: TRBD1; CDR3: CASNLGTGALNIEAFF; DNA: TGCGCCAGCAACCTCGGGACAGGGGCCCTGAACATTGAAGCTTTCTTT
V: TRBV6-9; J: TRBJ2-3; size: NA; D: TRBD2; CDR3: CASDLGLAGKDTQYF; DNA: TGTGCCAGCGACCTAGGACTAGCGGGAAAAGATACGCAGTATTTT
V: TRBV29-1; J: TRBJ2-2; size: NA; D: TRBD1; CDR3: CSVEDYRGRTGELLF; DNA: TGCAGCGTTGAAGACTACAGGGGAAGGACCGGGGAACTGCTTTTT
V: TRBV6-2/TRBV6-3; J: TRBJ1-1; size: NA; D: NA; CDR3: CASSYSPYGLGTEAFF; DNA: TGTGCCAGCAGTTACTCACCTTACGGGTTGGGGACTGAAGCTTTCTTT
V: TRBV4-3; J: TRBJ2-5; size: NA; D: NA; CDR3: CASSQAVRLTEAQYF; DNA: TGCGCCAGCAGCCAAGCAGTCCGTTTGACTGAGGCACAGTACTTC
V: TRBV11-1; J: TRBJ2-6; size: NA; D: NA; CDR3: CASSWNSEDNVLTF; DNA: TGTGCCAGCAGCTGGAATTCTGAGGACAACGTCCTGACTTTC
V: TRBV29-1; J: TRBJ2-3; size: few; D: NA; CDR3: CDFGDTDTQYF; DNA: TGCGACTTTGGGGACACAGATACGCAGTATTTT